One sample yielded the 21 T cell receptor beta chains listed below, sequenced in a study of cytomegalovirus exposure and HLA in healthy donors. The PCR ran on 60 Vbeta and 13 Jbeta primers. This table comes from immunoSEQ multiplex PCR, and its TCRdb copy is limited to in-frame clones, with some not included. Altogether 150,000 to 200,000 clones are present, 84% being singletons, with the ten largest covering 4.5% to 5.5%. Material: PBMCs. Every receptor here comes from a girl aged 5-17 years in good health and CMV-seropositive.

By sample fraction, this clone is medium-sized. J is TRBJ1-1 and V is TRBV4-1; tentatively, D is TRBD1 (5 bases). The germline V gene encodes CDR1 MGHRA and CDR2 YSYEKL. Trimming took 4 bases from V and 7 from J, leaving 19 bases between them. The CDR3 spans 15 residues. The chain's CDR3 is CASSPFREGRGEAFF. The CDR3, as DNA: TGCGCCAGCAGCCCTTTCCGGGAGGGGAGAGGTGAAGCTTTCTTT.

This chain uses TRBV4-1 with TRBJ1-1; D unclear. The CDR3 length is 16 residues. Germline V gene lookup returns CDR1 MGHRA and CDR2 YSYEKL. Trimming stripped 4 bases from V and 4 bases from J, with 19 bases between. The CDR3 loop is CASSPNERVEVTEAFF. CDR3 in DNA: TGCGCCAGCAGCCCAAACGAGCGGGTCGAAGTCACTGAAGCTTTCTTT.

This clone was observed a few times. The V call is TRBV5-1, the J call TRBJ1-4, with 9 bases identical to TRBD1. CDR3 size: 14 residues. Germline V gives CDR1 SGHRS, CDR2 YFSETQ. With V trimmed by 0 bases and J by 8 bases, 2 bases remained unmatched. The CDR3 DNA reads TGCGCCAGCAGCTTGGGGGGGACAGGGGAAAAACTGTTTTTT. Protein: CASSLGGTGEKLFF. Based on the CDR3 plus reference TRBV5-1 and TRBJ1-4, the full variable domain is KAGVTQTPRYLIKTRGQQVTLSCSPISGHRSVSWYQQTPGQGLQFLFEYFSETQRNKGNFPGRFSGRQFSNSRSEMNVSTLELGDSALYLCASSLGGTGEKLFFGSGTQLSVL.

With regard to this clone: This clone may be a read error of a much larger clone one base away. The chain is built from TRBV5-5 and TRBJ1-1; D may be TRBD1 (6 bases). The CDR3 is made up of 13 amino acids. V lost 2 bases, J lost 1 base, and 6 bases lay in between. Germline CDR1 is SGHKS and CDR2 is YYEKEE (reference sequence). DNA of the CDR3: TGTGCCAGCAGCTTAGGGGGGAACACTGAAGCTTTCTTT. It translates to CASSLGGNTEAFF.

The chain is built from TRBV29-1 and TRBJ2-3, with TRBD2 matching over 7 bases. The V gene's germline CDR1 is SQVTM and CDR2 ANQGSEA. The junction had 5 bases not matched to a gene; V was cut back by 5 bases and J by 0 bases. The CDR3 runs to 14 residues. CDR3 nucleotide sequence: TGCAGCGTTAAGCGGGGCACTAGCACAGATACGCAGTATTTT. Protein sequence: CSVKRGTSTDTQYF.

The rearrangement uses TRBV9 and TRBJ1-1; D perhaps matches TRBD1 (6 bases). This CDR3 has 14 amino acids. CDR1 and CDR2 from the germline V gene are SGDLS and YYNGEE. Between the trimmed V and J ends, which lost 0 bases and 7 bases, there was a span of 13 bases. The CDR3 is CASSVVDRNGEAFF. CDR3 bases: TGTGCCAGCAGCGTAGTGGACAGAAACGGTGAAGCTTTCTTT.

The chain links TRBV6-6 to TRBJ1-5; tentatively, D is TRBD1 (6 bases). Germline assignment: CDR1 MNHNY and CDR2 SVGAGI (reference sequence). This CDR3 contains 13 residues. V lost 5 bases and J 5 bases, leaving 10 bases between the germline ends. CDR3: CASSDRKDQPQHF. The CDR3 bases are TGTGCCAGCAGTGACAGGAAGGATCAGCCCCAGCATTTT.

This chain links TRBV9 with TRBJ2-2; TRBD1 matches 10 bases. The CDR3 is 17 amino acids. The junction had 5 bases not matched to a gene; V was cut back by 0 bases and J by 3 bases. Germline values: CDR1 SGDLS, CDR2 YYNGEE. CDR3 loop: CASSVVSGTGDTGELFF. As DNA, the CDR3 is TGTGCCAGCAGCGTAGTTTCTGGGACAGGGGACACCGGGGAGCTGTTTTTT.

V gene TRBV6-6 combines with J gene TRBJ1-1; D unresolved. Trimming cost V 4 bases and J 0 bases, with 12 bases left between them. The CDR3 loop spans 15 amino acids. Germline-derived CDR1 and CDR2 are MNHNY and SVGAGI (reference sequence). The CDR3 DNA sequence: TGTGCCAGCAGTTTATGGTCCGGGATGAACACTGAAGCTTTCTTT. It encodes CASSLWSGMNTEAFF.

This clone was picked up one time. The chain combines TRBV19 with TRBJ2-2; the match to TRBD2 covers 7 bases. Trimming cost V 8 bases and J 3 bases; bases outside gene matches: 6. The CDR3 extends over 14 amino acids. Germline assignment: CDR1 LNHDA and CDR2 SQIVND (reference sequence). Here the CDR3 reads CASGGDYYTGELFF. The CDR3, as DNA: TGTGCCAGTGGGGGGGACTACTACACCGGGGAGCTGTTTTTT.

The sample holds one count of this clone. The chain has TRBV29-1 and TRBJ1-2; 7 bases line up with TRBD1. CDR1 and CDR2 (germline): SQVTM, ANQGSEA. The CDR3 length is 14 residues. J lost 5 bases, V lost 2 bases, and 8 bases had no gene match. Here the CDR3 reads CSVEKGARSYGYTF. CDR3 DNA: TGCAGCGTTGAAAAGGGGGCGCGGTCATATGGCTACACCTTC.

The chain links TRBV29-1 to TRBJ1-1; 8 bases fit TRBD1. The CDR3 length is 17 residues. The germline CDR1 and CDR2 sequences are SQVTM and ANQGSEA. V dropped 8 bases and J dropped 0; count of bases not matched to a gene: 17. Written as DNA, the CDR3 is TGCAGCACCGCGGGGAGGACAGGGCGCCGCATGAACACTGAAGCTTTCTTT. Protein product: CSTAGRTGRRMNTEAFF.

The genes are TRBV5-1 and TRBJ2-7; D might be TRBD1 (6 bases). This CDR3 contains 16 residues. Per the germline V gene, CDR1 is SGHRS and CDR2 is YFSETQ. Trimming stripped 0 bases from V and 6 bases from J, with 19 bases between. CDR3 nucleotides: TGCGCCAGCAGCTTGGGCGGAAGACAGGTCGCCGGCGAGCAGTACTTC. It encodes CASSLGGRQVAGEQYF.

The V gene is TRBV5-1, the J gene TRBJ2-5; D remains unclear. Germline V gene sequence: CDR1 SGHRS, CDR2 YFSETQ. V was cut by 0 bases and J by 2 bases, with 5 bases left in between. This CDR3 region has 13 residues. CDR3 region: CASSLARQETQYF. The CDR3 bases are TGCGCCAGCAGCTTGGCCAGACAAGAGACCCAGTACTTC.

This clone was picked up a small number of times. This chain uses TRBV29-1 with TRBJ2-2; D not resolved. Between the trimmed V and J ends, which lost 4 bases and 6 bases, there was a span of 12 bases. Germline CDR1 is SQVTM and CDR2 is ANQGSEA. The length of the CDR3 is 13 residues. CDR3 residues: CSVAAPGSGELFF. The CDR3 bases are TGCAGCGTTGCAGCCCCAGGTTCCGGGGAGCTGTTTTTT.

The chain joins TRBV20-1 to TRBJ2-7; D gene unclear. The V end lost 7 bases, the J end lost 4 bases, and 11 bases lay between the germline ends. In germline, CDR1 is DFQATT, CDR2 SNEGSKA (reference sequence). The CDR3 covers 11 residues. CDR3 in DNA: TGCAGTGGACTGGCAGCGTACGAGCAGTACTTC. Translated, it gives CSGLAAYEQYF.

The CDR3: CASSLEGGVLAFF. The CDR3 DNA reads as TGTGCCAGCAGCTTGGAGGGCGGGGTACTGGCTTTCTTT. This chain uses TRBV5-5 with TRBJ1-1; D is uncertain. V was clipped by 0 bases and J by 11 bases, with 14 bases between them. The V gene's germline CDR1 is SGHKS and CDR2 YYEKEE (reference sequence). The CDR3 is 13 amino acids.

In this sample, this clone turned up a few times. J is TRBJ1-2 and V is TRBV5-6; no definite D call. Looked up from germline, CDR1 is SGHDT and CDR2 is YYEEEE. V lost 0 bases to trimming and J lost 3 bases, with 12 bases between them. This CDR3 is built from 15 residues. The CDR3 coding sequence is TGTGCCAGCAGCTTGGCCGGGGTTGTGGACTATGGCTACACCTTC. Translating gives CASSLAGVVDYGYTF.

The genes are TRBV5-1 and TRBJ1-5; 7 bases are shared with TRBD1. This CDR3 comprises 15 residues. From germline, CDR1 is SGHRS and CDR2 YFSETQ. V shed 4 bases and J 0 bases; nucleotides not matched to a gene: 4. DNA of the CDR3: TGCGCCAGCAGCCCGGCAGGGGGTAGCAATCAGCCCCAGCATTTT. Protein product: CASSPAGGSNQPQHF.

This clone was counted only a few times. The V and J genes are TRBV5-6 and TRBJ2-7; 12 positions agree with TRBD1. There are 17 residues in the CDR3. Germline lookup yields CDR1 SGHDT and CDR2 YYEEEE. The V and J ends lost 3 bases and 2 bases, in that order; junction bases with no gene match: 9. CDR3 bases: TGTGCCAGCAGCTCGGGGACAGGGGGCTTTGTTGCCTACGAGCAGTACTTC. Its translation: CASSSGTGGFVAYEQYF.

There are a few counts of this clone. The rearrangement joins TRBV4-1 to TRBJ1-1; the D gene is possibly TRBD1 (5 bases). V was clipped by 5 bases and J by 5 bases, with 15 bases between them. Germline CDR1 and CDR2: MGHRA and YSYEKL. The CDR3 runs 14 residues. The CDR3 nucleotides are TGCGCCAGCAGCTTGACCGCGGGGGTAACTGAAGCTTTCTTT. Its protein product is CASSLTAGVTEAFF.